These 9 T cell receptor beta chains were sequenced from one sample in a study of spatial heterogeneity in lung cancer. Time point indicated: blood at routine non-recurrence follow-up after resection. TCRdb recomputed calls from the 5' RACE reads with MiXCR, one row per CDR3 protein. The repertoire has some 43,000 distinct CDR3 sequences, more than 9% of them found once; the top ten carry 17%. Sample: PBMCs, taken at follow-up. The source is a female donor with early-stage non-small cell lung cancer.

This clonotype has more than one count but fewer than ten. The V gene is TRBV5-1, the J gene TRBJ1-4, with D unclear. The CDR3 length is 12 residues. Germline-derived CDR1 and CDR2 are SGHRS and YFSETQ. V lost 0 bases and J 7 bases, leaving 4 bases between the germline ends. CDR3 in amino acids: CASSLDGEKLFF. Written as DNA, the CDR3 is TGCGCCAGCAGCTTGGATGGTGAAAAACTGTTTTTT.

A single count supports this clonotype. The chain couples TRBV4-2 to TRBJ2-1, with D possibly being TRBD2 (7 bases). This CDR3 contains 16 residues. The germline V gene encodes CDR1 LGHNA and CDR2 YNFKEQ. V gave up 0 bases and J gave up 6 bases, with 15 bases separating them. The CDR3 sequence: CASSQESRGGTNEQFF. The CDR3 bases are TGTGCCAGCAGCCAAGAGAGTAGGGGGGGGACCAATGAGCAGTTCTTC.

This clonotype appeared a few times. The V call is TRBV5-1, the J call TRBJ1-1, with 9 nucleotides matching TRBD1. The junction had 10 bases not matched to a gene; V was cut back by 4 bases and J by 0 bases. The germline gives CDR1 SGHRS, CDR2 YFSETQ. CDR3 length: 17 residues. DNA of the CDR3: TGCGCCAGCAGCCATTGGGGGACAGGGCCAATGAACACTGAAGCTTTCTTT. Translation: CASSHWGTGPMNTEAFF.

By share, this clonotype counts as medium-sized. V and J are TRBV6-1 and TRBJ2-1; D not certain. This CDR3 has 14 residues. V lost 4 bases and J 6 bases, leaving 13 bases between the germline ends. Germline-derived CDR1 and CDR2 are MNHNS and SASEGT. The CDR3 sequence is CASSGVIRTNEQFF. The CDR3, as DNA: TGTGCCAGCAGTGGAGTCATACGGACCAATGAGCAGTTCTTC.

This clonotype has ten or more counts. The genes are TRBV19 and TRBJ2-7; perhaps D is TRBD1 or TRBD2 (6 bases each). Trimming removed 3 bases at V and 6 bases at J, with 12 bases between. Germline loops: CDR1 LNHDA, CDR2 SQIVND (reference sequence). CDR3 length: 13 residues. The CDR3 DNA follows: TGTGCCAGTAGTATGAATTGGGGGGCCGAGCAGTACTTC. Translation: CASSMNWGAEQYF.

At least ten counts were recorded for this clonotype. The J gene is TRBJ2-7, the V gene TRBV5-1, with D perhaps TRBD1 or TRBD2 (5 bases each). This CDR3 is 14 amino acids long. V was shortened by 4 bases and J by 8 bases, with 19 bases between the two germline ends. Germline CDR1 and CDR2: SGHRS and YFSETQ. CDR3 nucleotides: TGCGCCAGCAGCCTGACGGGCAGGGACGAGCAGCAGTACTTC. Translating it yields CASSLTGRDEQQYF.

This clonotype came up many times. The V gene is TRBV7-2, the J gene TRBJ1-4; D not certain. This CDR3 region has 15 residues. The germline gives CDR1 SGHTA, CDR2 FQGNSA. V was trimmed by 4 bases and J by 5 bases, leaving 14 bases between them. The CDR3 nucleotides read TGTGCCAGCAGCTCCCCAGTTGGCCCGAATGAAAAACTGTTTTTT. This gives the protein CASSSPVGPNEKLFF. The full variable domain, its missing parts supplied by reference TRBV7-2 and TRBJ1-4, is GAGVSQSPSNKVTEKGKDVELRCDPISGHTALYWYRQSLGQGLEFLIYFQGNSAPDKSGLPSDRFSAERTGGSVSTLTIQRTQQEDSAVYLCASSSPVGPNEKLFFGSGTQLSVL.

The sample holds a few counts of this clonotype. The chain couples TRBV5-1 to TRBJ2-1; TRBD1 or TRBD2 may be the D gene (6 bases each). V lost 2 bases and J 10 bases, leaving 19 bases between the germline ends. Per germline, CDR1 SGHRS and CDR2 YFSETQ. The CDR3 runs 15 residues. CDR3 in DNA: TGCGCCAGCAGCTTCCGACAGGAGGGGATAGGAGAGCAGTTCTTC. The encoded protein is CASSFRQEGIGEQFF. Looking up the rest from reference TRBV5-1 and TRBJ2-1 gives the full variable domain: KAGVTQTPRYLIKTRGQQVTLSCSPISGHRSVSWYQQTPGQGLQFLFEYFSETQRNKGNFPGRFSGRQFSNSRSEMNVSTLELGDSALYLCASSFRQEGIGEQFFGPGTRLTVL.

Ten or more counts support this clonotype. J is TRBJ1-1 and V is TRBV14; possibly TRBD1 for D (6 bases). The V end was cut by 1 base, the J end by 5 bases, with 11 bases between. The CDR3 is made up of 14 amino acids. Looked up from germline, CDR1 is SGHDN and CDR2 is FVKESK. The CDR3 DNA reads as TGTGCCAGCAGCCAAGTAACAGGGAGGACTGAAGCTTTCTTT. Protein product: CASSQVTGRTEAFF.